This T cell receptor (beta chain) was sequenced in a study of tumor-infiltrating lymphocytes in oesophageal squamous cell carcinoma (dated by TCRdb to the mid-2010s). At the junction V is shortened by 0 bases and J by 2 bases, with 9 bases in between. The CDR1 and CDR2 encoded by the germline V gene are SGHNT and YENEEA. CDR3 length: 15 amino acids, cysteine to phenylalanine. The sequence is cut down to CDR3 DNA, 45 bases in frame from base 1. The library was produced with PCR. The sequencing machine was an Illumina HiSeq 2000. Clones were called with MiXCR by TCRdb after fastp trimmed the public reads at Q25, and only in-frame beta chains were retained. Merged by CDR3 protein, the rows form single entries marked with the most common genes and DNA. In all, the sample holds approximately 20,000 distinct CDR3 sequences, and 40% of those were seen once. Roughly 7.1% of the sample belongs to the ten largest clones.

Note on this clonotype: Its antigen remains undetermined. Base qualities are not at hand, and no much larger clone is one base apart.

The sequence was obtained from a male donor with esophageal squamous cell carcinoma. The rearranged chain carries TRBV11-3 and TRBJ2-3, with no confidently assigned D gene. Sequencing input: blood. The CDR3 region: CASSLEGSSTDTQYF. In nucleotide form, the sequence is TGTGCCAGCAGCTTAGAGGGCAGTTCCACAGATACGCAGTATTTT. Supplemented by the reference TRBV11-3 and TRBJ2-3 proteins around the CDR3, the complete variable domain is EAGVVQSPRYKIIEKKQPVAFWCNPISGHNTLYWYLQNLGQGPELLIRYENEEAVDDSQLPKDRFSAERLKGVDSTLKIQPAELGDSAVYLCASSLEGSSTDTQYFGPGTRLTVL.